The sequence of this T cell receptor beta chain was determined in a study of shared clonotypes between healthy human individuals. Findings of the study overall: Naive subsets generally had larger estimated richness than memory subsets.

On this clone: The antigen remains unidentified.

Data came from immunoSEQ multiplex PCR; TCRdb stores just in-frame clones and leaves some out. The table has some 1.1 million clones, roughly 80% seen once. This TCR came from a man younger than 35 in good health. Some clones in this sample may be carry-over from other donors' samples. The sample comprised memory CD4+ T cells from PBMCs. Subset specified: CD45RA-negative fraction.

This chain's CDR3 is CASKTVGGPGNIQYF. CDR3 coding DNA: TGCGCCAGCAAAACGGTCGGGGGGCCCGGAAACATTCAGTACTTC. The chain employs TRBV5-1 and TRBJ2-4, with D perhaps TRBD2 (7 bases). Trimming left V 6 bases short and J 6 bases short, with 19 bases between. Germline V gives CDR1 SGHRS, CDR2 YFSETQ. CDR3 size: 15 residues.